This TCR beta chain was identified in a study of PD-L1 blockade in urothelial cancer. The V gene's germline CDR1 is MRHNA and CDR2 SNTAGT. V lost 4 bases and J 2 bases, leaving 12 bases between the germline ends. This CDR3 is 16 amino acids long. TCRdb's copy holds only in-frame clones and misses some; the assay was immunoSEQ multiplex PCR. The repertoire has tens of thousands of clones, more than 65% of them found once; the top ten carry about 4.5%. The receptor comes from a man aged 65 to 79 with urothelial cancer. This rearrangement joins TRBV6-4 to TRBJ2-6; the D gene is possibly TRBD1 (5 bases). This specimen consisted of PBMCs, obtained around atezolizumab (anti-PD-L1) treatment. CDR3 sequence reads: CASSGTRSPGANVLTF. The CDR3 DNA follows: TGTGCCAGCAGTGGGACACGTAGCCCTGGGGCCAACGTCCTGACTTTC.